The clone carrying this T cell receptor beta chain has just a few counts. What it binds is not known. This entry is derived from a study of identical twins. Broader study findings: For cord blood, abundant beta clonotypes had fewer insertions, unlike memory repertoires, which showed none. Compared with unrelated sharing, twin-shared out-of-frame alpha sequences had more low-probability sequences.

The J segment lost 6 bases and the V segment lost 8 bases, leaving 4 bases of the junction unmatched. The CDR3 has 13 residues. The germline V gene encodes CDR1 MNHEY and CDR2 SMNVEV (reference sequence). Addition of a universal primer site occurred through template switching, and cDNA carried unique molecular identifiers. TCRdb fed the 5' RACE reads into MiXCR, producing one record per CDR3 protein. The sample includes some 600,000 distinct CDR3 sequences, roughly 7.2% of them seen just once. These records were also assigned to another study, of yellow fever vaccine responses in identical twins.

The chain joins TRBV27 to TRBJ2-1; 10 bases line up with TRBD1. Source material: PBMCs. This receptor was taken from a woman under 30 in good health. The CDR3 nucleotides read TGTGCCAGCCGGACAGGGGGTACCAATGAGCAGTTCTTC. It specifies CASRTGGTNEQFF.